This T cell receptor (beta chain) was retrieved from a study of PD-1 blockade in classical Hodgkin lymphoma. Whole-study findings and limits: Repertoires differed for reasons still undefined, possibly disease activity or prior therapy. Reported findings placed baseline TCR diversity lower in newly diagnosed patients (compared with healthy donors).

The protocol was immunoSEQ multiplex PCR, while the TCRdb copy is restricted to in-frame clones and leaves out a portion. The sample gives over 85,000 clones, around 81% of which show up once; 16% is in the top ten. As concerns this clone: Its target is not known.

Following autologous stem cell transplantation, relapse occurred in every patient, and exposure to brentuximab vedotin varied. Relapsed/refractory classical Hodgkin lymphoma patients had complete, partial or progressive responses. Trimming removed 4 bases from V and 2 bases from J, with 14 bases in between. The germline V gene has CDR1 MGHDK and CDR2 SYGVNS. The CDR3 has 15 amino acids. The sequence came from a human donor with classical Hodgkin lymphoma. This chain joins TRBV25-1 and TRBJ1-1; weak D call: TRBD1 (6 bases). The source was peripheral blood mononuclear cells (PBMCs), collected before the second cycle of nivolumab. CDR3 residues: CASSARGQFNTEAFF. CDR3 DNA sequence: TGTGCCAGCAGTGCCAGAGGACAGTTCAACACTGAAGCTTTCTTT.